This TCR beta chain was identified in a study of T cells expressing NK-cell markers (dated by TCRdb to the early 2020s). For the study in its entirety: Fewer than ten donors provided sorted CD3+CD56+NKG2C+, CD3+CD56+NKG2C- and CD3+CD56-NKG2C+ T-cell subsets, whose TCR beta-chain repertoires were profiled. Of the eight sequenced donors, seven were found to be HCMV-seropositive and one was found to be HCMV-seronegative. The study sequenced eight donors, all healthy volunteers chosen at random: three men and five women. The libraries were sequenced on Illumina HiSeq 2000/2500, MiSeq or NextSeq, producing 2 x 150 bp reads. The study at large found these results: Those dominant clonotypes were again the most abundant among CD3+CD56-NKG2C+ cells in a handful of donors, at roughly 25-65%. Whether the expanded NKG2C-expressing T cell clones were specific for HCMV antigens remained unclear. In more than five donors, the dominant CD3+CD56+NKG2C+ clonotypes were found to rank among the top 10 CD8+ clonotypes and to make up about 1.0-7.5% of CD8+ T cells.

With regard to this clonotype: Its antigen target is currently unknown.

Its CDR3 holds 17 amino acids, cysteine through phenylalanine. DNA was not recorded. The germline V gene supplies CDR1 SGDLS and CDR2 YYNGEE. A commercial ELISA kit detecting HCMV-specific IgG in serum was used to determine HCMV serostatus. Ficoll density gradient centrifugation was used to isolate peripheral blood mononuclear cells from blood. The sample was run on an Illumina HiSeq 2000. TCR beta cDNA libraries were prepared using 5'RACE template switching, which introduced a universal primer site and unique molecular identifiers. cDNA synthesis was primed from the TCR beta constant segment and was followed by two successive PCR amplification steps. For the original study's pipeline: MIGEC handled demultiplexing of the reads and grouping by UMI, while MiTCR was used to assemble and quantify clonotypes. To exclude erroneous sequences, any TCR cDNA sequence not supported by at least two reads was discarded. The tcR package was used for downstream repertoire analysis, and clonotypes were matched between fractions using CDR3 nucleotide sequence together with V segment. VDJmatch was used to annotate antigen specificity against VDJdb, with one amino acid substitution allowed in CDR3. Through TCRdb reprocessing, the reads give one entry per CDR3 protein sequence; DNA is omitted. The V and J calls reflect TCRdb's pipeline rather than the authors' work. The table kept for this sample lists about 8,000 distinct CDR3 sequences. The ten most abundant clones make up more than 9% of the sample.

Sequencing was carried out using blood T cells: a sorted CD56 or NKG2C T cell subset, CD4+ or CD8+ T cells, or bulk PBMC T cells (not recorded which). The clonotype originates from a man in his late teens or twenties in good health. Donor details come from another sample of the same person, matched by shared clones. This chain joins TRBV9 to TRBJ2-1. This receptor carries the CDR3 CASSPRTERRTYNEQFF.